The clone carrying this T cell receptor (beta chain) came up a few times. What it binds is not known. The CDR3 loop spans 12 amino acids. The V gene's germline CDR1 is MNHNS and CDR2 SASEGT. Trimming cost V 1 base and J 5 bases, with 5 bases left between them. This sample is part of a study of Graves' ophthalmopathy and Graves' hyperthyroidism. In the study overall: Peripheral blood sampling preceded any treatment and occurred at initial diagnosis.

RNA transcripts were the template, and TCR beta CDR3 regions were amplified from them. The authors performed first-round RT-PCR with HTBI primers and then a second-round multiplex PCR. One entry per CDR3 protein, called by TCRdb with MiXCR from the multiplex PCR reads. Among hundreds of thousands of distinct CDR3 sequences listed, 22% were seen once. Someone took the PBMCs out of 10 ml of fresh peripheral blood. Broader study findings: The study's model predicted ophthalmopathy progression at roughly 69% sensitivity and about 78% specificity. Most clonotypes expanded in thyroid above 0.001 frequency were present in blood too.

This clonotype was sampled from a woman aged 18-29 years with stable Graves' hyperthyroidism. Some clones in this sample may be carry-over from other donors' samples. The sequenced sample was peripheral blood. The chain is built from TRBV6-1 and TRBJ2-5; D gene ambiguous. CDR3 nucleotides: TGTGCCAGCAGTGAAGAGAGTGAGACCCAGTACTTC. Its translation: CASSEESETQYF.